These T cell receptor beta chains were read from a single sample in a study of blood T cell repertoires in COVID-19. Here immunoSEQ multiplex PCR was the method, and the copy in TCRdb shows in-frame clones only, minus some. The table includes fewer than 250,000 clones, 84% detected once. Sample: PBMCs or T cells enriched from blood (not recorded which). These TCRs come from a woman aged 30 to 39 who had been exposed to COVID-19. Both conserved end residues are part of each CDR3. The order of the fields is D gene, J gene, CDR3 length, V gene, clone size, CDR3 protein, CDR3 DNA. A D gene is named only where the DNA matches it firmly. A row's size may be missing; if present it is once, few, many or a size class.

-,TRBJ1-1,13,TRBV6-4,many,CASRTQENTEAFF,TGTGCCAGCAGGACACAGGAGAACACTGAAGCTTTCTTT
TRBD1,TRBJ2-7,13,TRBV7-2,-,CASSLDRGYEQYF,TGTGCCAGCAGCTTGGACAGGGGTTACGAGCAGTACTTC
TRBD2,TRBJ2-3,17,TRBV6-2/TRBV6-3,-,CASSYPTLAGGTDTQYF,TGTGCCAGCAGTTACCCAACCCTAGCGGGGGGAACAGATACGCAGTATTTT
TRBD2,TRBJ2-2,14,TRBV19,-,CASTARGGPGELFF,TGTGCCAGTACCGCACGGGGGGGCCCCGGGGAGCTGTTTTTT
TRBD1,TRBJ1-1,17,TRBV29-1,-,CSVEAAGTGYVNTEAFF,TGCAGCGTTGAAGCGGCTGGGACAGGCTATGTGAACACTGAAGCTTTCTTT
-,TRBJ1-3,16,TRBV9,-,CASSVADRSSGNTIYF,TGTGCCAGCAGCGTAGCCGACAGATCCTCTGGAAACACCATATATTTT
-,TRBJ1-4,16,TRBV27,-,CASSLLDFSGPEKLFF,TGTGCCAGCAGTTTATTGGACTTCTCTGGACCAGAAAAACTGTTTTTT
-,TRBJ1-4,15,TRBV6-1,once,CASSSLRDSGEKLFF,TGTGCCAGTAGCTCTCTCAGGGACTCGGGTGAAAAACTGTTTTTT
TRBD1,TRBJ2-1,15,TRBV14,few,CASSQEGGHYNEQFF,TGTGCCAGCAGCCAAGAAGGGGGCCACTACAATGAGCAGTTCTTC
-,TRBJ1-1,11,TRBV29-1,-,CSVQGPAEAFF,TGCAGCGTTCAGGGCCCCGCTGAAGCTTTCTTT
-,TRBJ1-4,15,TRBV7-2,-,CASSSQGMFNEKLFF,TGTGCCAGCAGCTCACAGGGAATGTTTAATGAAAAACTGTTTTTT
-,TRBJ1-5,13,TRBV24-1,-,CATSAGGNQPQHF,TGTGCCACCAGTGCAGGGGGCAATCAGCCCCAGCATTTT
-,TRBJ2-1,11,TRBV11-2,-,CASSSGWEQFF,TGTGCCAGCAGCTCGGGGTGGGAGCAGTTCTTC
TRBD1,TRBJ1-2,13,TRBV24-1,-,CATSRGALDGYTF,TGTGCCACCTCCAGGGGGGCCCTGGATGGCTACACCTTC
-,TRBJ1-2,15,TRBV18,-,CASSPGQGGNYGYTF,TGTGCCAGCTCACCAGGGCAGGGTGGAAACTATGGCTACACCTTC
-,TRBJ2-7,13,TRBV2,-,CASKISAVYEQYF,TGTGCCAGCAAGATTAGCGCGGTCTACGAGCAGTACTTC
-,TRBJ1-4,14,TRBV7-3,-,CASSPDRIFEKLFF,TGTGCCAGCAGCCCCGACAGGATTTTTGAAAAACTGTTTTTT
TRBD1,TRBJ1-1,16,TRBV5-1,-,CASSLARTGLITEAFF,TGCGCCAGCAGCTTGGCACGGACAGGGCTGATAACTGAAGCTTTCTTT
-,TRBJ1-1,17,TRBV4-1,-,CASSQTMGWTQNTEAFF,TGCGCCAGCAGCCAAACTATGGGGTGGACACAGAACACTGAAGCTTTCTTT
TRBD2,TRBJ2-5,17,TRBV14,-,CASSQVGGTSGQETQYF,TGTGCCAGCAGCCAAGTCGGCGGGACTAGCGGACAAGAGACCCAGTACTTC
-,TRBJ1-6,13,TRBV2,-,CASSGWGGSPLHF,TGTGCCAGCAGTGGTTGGGGGGGTTCACCCCTCCACTTT
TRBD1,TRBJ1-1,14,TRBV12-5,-,CASGLGQGNTEAFF,TGTGCTAGTGGTTTGGGACAGGGGAACACTGAAGCTTTCTTT
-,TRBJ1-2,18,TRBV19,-,CASSAPVDTIILNYGYTF,TGTGCCAGTAGTGCCCCGGTGGACACCATAATACTTAACTATGGCTACACCTTC
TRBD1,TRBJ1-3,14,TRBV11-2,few,CASSSDRAGNTIYF,TGTGCCAGCAGCTCCGACAGGGCTGGAAACACCATATATTTT
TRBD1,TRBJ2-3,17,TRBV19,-,CASSSFGTAVSTDTQYF,TGTGCCAGTAGTTCTTTTGGGACAGCCGTCAGCACAGATACGCAGTATTTT
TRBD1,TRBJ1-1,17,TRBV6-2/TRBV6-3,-,CASSPPDRGDLNTEAFF,TGTGCCAGCAGTCCCCCGGACAGGGGGGATCTGAACACTGAAGCTTTCTTT
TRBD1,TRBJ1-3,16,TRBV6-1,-,CASSDQQGAPGNTIYF,TGTGCCAGCAGTGACCAACAGGGGGCGCCTGGAAACACCATATATTTT
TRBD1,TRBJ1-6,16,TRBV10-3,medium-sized,CAIRATGESYNSPLHF,TGTGCCATCAGGGCCACAGGGGAATCCTATAATTCACCCCTCCACTTT
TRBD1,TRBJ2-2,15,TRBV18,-,CASSLPTGGTGELFF,TGTGCCAGCTCACTCCCGACAGGGGGCACCGGGGAGCTGTTTTTT
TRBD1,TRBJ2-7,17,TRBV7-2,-,CASSLIWTGGGSYEQYF,TGTGCCAGCAGCTTGATATGGACAGGGGGTGGGTCCTACGAGCAGTACTTC
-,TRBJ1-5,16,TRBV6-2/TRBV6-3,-,CASSYTLTVYDQPQHF,TGTGCCAGCAGTTACACGTTGACAGTATATGATCAGCCCCAGCATTTT
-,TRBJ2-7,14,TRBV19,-,CASSPRARSYEQYF,TGTGCCAGTAGTCCCCGCGCTCGCTCCTACGAGCAGTACTTC
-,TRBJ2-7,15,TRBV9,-,CASSVADSSSYEQYF,TGTGCCAGCAGCGTCGCGGACAGTAGCTCCTACGAGCAGTACTTC
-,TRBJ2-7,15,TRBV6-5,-,CASSPEGALSYEQYF,TGTGCCAGCAGTCCGGAGGGGGCTCTCTCCTACGAGCAGTACTTC
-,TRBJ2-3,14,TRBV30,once,CAWTPASSTDTQYF,TGTGCCTGGACTCCTGCTAGCAGCACAGATACGCAGTATTTT
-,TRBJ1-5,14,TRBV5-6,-,CASSKTESNQPQHF,TGTGCCAGCAGCAAGACAGAGAGCAATCAGCCCCAGCATTTT
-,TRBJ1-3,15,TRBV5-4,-,CASSPRGGAGDTIYF,TGTGCCAGCAGCCCCCGGGGGGGAGCGGGAGACACCATATATTTT
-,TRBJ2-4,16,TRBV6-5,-,CASSYPGSRAKNIQYF,TGTGCCAGCAGTTACCCCGGGTCCCGGGCCAAAAACATTCAGTACTTC
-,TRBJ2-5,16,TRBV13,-,CASSWGGRGHQETQYF,TGTGCCAGCAGTTGGGGGGGCCGGGGGCACCAAGAGACCCAGTACTTC
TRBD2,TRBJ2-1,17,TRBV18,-,CASSPLNWRGGLNEQFF,TGTGCCAGCTCACCACTTAACTGGCGGGGGGGTTTGAATGAGCAGTTCTTC
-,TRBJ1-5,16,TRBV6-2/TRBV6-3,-,CASRYPLGGYNQPQHF,TGTGCCAGCAGATACCCGTTGGGGGGTTACAATCAGCCCCAGCATTTT
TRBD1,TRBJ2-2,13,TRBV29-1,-,CSVTGGNAGELFF,TGCAGCGTTACAGGGGGCAATGCCGGGGAGCTGTTTTTT
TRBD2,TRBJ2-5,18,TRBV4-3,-,CASSQEIGLAGGRETQYF,TGCGCCAGCAGCCAAGAGATCGGCCTAGCGGGGGGGCGAGAGACCCAGTACTTC
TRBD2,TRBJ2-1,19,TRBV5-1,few,CASSLEAGAALRFNNEQFF,TGCGCCAGCAGCTTGGAAGCGGGGGCGGCTTTAAGATTTAACAATGAGCAGTTCTTC
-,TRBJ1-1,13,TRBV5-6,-,CASSRTANTEAFF,TGTGCCAGCAGCCGGACTGCGAACACTGAAGCTTTCTTT
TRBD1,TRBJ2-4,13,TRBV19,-,CASTRDREYIQYF,TGTGCCAGTACCCGCGACAGGGAATACATTCAGTACTTC
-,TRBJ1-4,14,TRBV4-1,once,CASSLRVYNEKLFF,TGCGCCAGCAGCCTGCGCGTTTACAATGAAAAACTGTTTTTT
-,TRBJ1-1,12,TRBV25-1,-,CASSEYEGRTFF,TGTGCCAGCAGTGAATATGAAGGGAGGACTTTCTTT
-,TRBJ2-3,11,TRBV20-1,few,CSASGADTQYF,TGCAGTGCTAGCGGGGCAGATACGCAGTATTTT
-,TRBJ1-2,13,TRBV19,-,CASMGGASYGYTF,TGTGCCAGTATGGGGGGGGCGAGCTATGGCTACACCTTC
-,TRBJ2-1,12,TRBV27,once,CASSFPGDEQFF,TGTGCCAGCAGTTTCCCGGGGGATGAGCAGTTCTTC
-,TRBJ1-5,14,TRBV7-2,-,CASSIGQGNQPQHF,TGTGCCAGCAGCATTGGACAAGGCAATCAGCCCCAGCATTTT
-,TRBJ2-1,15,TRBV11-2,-,CASSLLDSSYNEQFF,TGTGCCAGCAGCCTCCTGGACAGCTCCTACAATGAGCAGTTCTTC
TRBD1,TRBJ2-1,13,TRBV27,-,CASSLGTGGMEFF,TGTGCCAGCAGTTTAGGGACAGGGGGTATGGAGTTCTTC
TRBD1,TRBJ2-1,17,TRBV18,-,CASSPQTGGRSYNEQFF,TGTGCCAGCTCACCCCAAACAGGGGGTCGCTCCTACAATGAGCAGTTCTTC
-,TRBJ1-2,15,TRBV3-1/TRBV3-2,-,CASSQGAGRGAGYTF,TGTGCCAGCAGCCAAGGTGCAGGGAGGGGAGCTGGCTACACCTTC
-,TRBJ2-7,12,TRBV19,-,CASSTSGREQYF,TGTGCCAGTAGTACCTCAGGGCGCGAGCAGTACTTC
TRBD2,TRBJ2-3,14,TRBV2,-,CASRGTSGATTQYF,TGTGCCAGCAGGGGGACTAGCGGAGCGACGACGCAGTATTTT
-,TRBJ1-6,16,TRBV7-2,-,CASRSQSGGRNSPLHF,TGTGCCAGCAGGAGTCAGTCGGGGGGTAGGAATTCACCCCTCCACTTT
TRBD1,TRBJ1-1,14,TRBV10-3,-,CAISSGTGNTEAFF,TGTGCCATCAGTTCCGGGACAGGGAACACTGAAGCTTTCTTT